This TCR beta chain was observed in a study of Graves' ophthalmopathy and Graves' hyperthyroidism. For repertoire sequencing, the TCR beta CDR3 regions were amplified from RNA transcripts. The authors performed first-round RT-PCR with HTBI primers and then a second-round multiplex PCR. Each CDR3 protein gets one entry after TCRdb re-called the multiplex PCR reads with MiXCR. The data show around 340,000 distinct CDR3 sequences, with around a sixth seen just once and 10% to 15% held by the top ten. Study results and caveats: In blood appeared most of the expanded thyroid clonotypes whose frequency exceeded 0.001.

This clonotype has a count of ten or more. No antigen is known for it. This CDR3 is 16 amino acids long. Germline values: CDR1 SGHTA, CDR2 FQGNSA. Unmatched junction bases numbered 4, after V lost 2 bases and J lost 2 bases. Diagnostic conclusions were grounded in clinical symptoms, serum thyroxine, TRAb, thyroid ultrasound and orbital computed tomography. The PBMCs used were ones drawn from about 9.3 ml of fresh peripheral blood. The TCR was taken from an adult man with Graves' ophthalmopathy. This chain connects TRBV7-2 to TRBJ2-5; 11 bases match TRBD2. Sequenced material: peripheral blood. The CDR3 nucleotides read TGTGCCAGCAGCTTAACGCTAGCGGGGGGTCAAGAGACCCAGTACTTC. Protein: CASSLTLAGGQETQYF.